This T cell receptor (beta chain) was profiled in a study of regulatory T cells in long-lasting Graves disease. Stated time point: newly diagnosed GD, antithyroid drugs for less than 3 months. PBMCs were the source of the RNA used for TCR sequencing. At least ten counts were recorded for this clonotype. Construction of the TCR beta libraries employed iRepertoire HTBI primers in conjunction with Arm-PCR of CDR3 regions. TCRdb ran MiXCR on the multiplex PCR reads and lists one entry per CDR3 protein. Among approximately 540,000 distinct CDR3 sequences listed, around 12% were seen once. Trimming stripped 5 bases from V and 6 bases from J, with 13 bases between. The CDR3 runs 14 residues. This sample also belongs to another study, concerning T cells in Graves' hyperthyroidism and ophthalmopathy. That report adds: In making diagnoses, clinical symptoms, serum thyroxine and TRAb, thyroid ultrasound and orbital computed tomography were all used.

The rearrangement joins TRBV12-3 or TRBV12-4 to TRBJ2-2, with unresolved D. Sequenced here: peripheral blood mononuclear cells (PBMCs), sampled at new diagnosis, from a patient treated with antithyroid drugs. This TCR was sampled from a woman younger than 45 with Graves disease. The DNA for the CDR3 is TGTGCCAGCAGTAATAATCATAGTCCCGGGGAGCTGTTTTTT. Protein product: CASSNNHSPGELFF.